In its sample, the clone carrying this TCR beta chain was seen a few times. The antigen remains unidentified. This record belongs to a study of OX40 agonist ivuxolimab in advanced cancers. Turning to the study itself: Dose-escalation patients' cancers were hepatocellular carcinoma, melanoma, renal cell or head and neck cancer. Notes on the study in general: Among expanded peripheral T cells, antigen specificity went undetermined. In general, CD8+ T cells held more expanded clones than CD4+ did, on average.

Unmatched junction bases numbered 8, after V lost 6 bases and J lost 2 bases. Germline V gene lookup returns CDR1 MNHEY and CDR2 SVGAGI. This CDR3 is built from 15 residues. The study sampled blood at baseline, cycle 4 day 1, and cycle 7 day 1. Generated by immunoSEQ multiplex PCR, the TCRdb table keeps only in-frame clones and is missing some. In the table there are some 74,000 clones, almost 85% of which are singletons. This specimen consisted of CD4+ or CD8+ T cells sorted from blood, obtained in a trial of the OX40 agonist ivuxolimab. This chain links TRBV6-5 with TRBJ1-2; 8 bases agree with TRBD1. The source of this sequence is an adult with an advanced solid tumor such as melanoma, head and neck, liver or kidney cancer. CDR3 coding DNA: TGTGCCAGCAGACCGCAGGGGGCGCAAAACTATGGCTACACCTTC. It encodes CASRPQGAQNYGYTF.